The rows below give T cell receptor beta chains drawn from one sample of a study of T cell clonotyping in hematopoietic cell transplantation. Profiling relied on immunoSEQ multiplex PCR, and the TCRdb table lists in-frame clones only, not all of them. Of 8,900 or so clones listed, approximately 84% are singletons. This specimen was peripheral blood mononuclear cells, taken before stem cell transplant. The receptors were sampled from a woman aged 55 to 70 with acute myeloid leukemia. Some clones in this sample may be carry-over from other donors' samples. The CDR3 runs from the conserved cysteine through the conserved F or W.

v_call,cdr3_aa
TRBV5-5,CASSFGGNTGELFF
TRBV10-3,CAISESIGYTYEQYF
TRBV9,CASSVAGLADYEQYF
TRBV5-8,CASSFGQGRNTIYF
TRBV10-3,CASSGGTSGRSDTQYF
TRBV2,CASSEGLAARETQYF
TRBV4-3,CASSQEVTGTQPQHF
TRBV29-1,CSGETSDYEQYF
TRBV10-2,CASSDGSAQYGYTF
TRBV5-1,CASSLTGTDTQYF
TRBV2,CASSGTSDEQYF
TRBV11-1,CASSWGQGASYEQYF
TRBV7-3,CASSSGAYAVEQYF
TRBV27,CASSLLPGGVAYNEQFF
TRBV5-1,CASSLTGQGLGSNEQFF
TRBV27,CASSSVGYEQYF
TRBV5-1,CASSQAPGGGQPQHF
TRBV9,CASTKSEATGETQYF
TRBV6-6,CASSGNHKETQYF
TRBV15,CATSRERVQYEQYF
TRBV5-1,CASSSTGNGGVENIQYF
TRBV29-1,CSVFGGANTGELFF
TRBV30,CAWSVGSGRTNTGELFF
TRBV5-1,CASSPYGQSYEQYF
TRBV7-9,CASSLTNRGETQYF
TRBV11-3,CASSLESNQPQHF
TRBV4-3,CASSQDLAGGPYEQFF
TRBV5-1,CASSLGTDGFQPQHF
TRBV9,CASSVEGNEKLFF
TRBV28,CASSFAGGGGSNQPQHF
TRBV9,CASMGQTNNEQFF
TRBV18,CASPRENTGELFF
TRBV5-1,CASTPHLPGQSPFF
TRBV29-1,CSVETPENYGYTF
TRBV18,CASSRSVVRTGELFF
TRBV10-3,CAISDPGGNEQFF
TRBV29-1,CSVWGTGITYEQYF
TRBV6-5,CASSYSYRGGTDTQYF
TRBV28,CASQASGANTEAFF
TRBV7-8,CASSSTGQGPAFF
TRBV15,CATSRRWAENEQFF
TRBV10-3,CAISESAGSYNEQFF
TRBV11-2,CASSLHREKNIQYF
TRBV11-2,CASSFPPRQTNYGYTF
TRBV15,CATSRSPYSLNTEAFF
TRBV28,CASSLGLDSGSDNEQFF
TRBV4-1,CASSQTSGSSYNEQFF